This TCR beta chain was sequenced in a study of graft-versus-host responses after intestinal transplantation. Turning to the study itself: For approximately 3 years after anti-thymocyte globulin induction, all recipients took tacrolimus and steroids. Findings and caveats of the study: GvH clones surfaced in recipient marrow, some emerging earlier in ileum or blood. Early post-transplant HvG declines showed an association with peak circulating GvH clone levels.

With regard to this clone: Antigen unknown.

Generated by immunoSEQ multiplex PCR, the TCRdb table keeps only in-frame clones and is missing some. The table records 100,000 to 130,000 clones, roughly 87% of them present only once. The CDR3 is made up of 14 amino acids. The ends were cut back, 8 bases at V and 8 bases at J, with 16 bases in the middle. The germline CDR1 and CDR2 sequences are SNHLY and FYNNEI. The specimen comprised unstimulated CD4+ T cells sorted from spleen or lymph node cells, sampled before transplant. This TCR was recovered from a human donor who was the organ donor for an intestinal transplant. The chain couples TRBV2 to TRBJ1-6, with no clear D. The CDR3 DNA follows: TGTGCCAGCTTCCGGGATCCTGTTTATTCACCCCTCCACTTT. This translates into CASFRDPVYSPLHF.